This is a list of T cell receptor beta chains from one sample in a study of cytomegalovirus exposure and HLA in healthy donors. Profiling relied on immunoSEQ multiplex PCR, and the TCRdb table lists in-frame clones only, not all of them. The sample gives around 130,000 clones, about 8.5% of which show up once; 5% to 7% is in the top ten. The specimen sequenced was PBMCs. The origin of the receptors is a man aged 35 to 55 in good health and CMV-seronegative. Both conserved end residues are trimmed from each CDR3. Each record gives: V gene, clone size, J gene, CDR3 protein. The size of a clone is reported for some rows only, either as once, few or many, or as a class for expanded clones.

TRBV7-2	.	TRBJ2-3	ASSKDRGEGTDTQY
TRBV6-1	few	TRBJ1-6	ASSTRTGNNSPLH
TRBV30	few	TRBJ2-7	AWSVGSSYEQY
TRBV2	.	TRBJ2-7	ASSGLVYEQY
TRBV9	few	TRBJ2-1	ASSPVAGGSYNEQF
TRBV4-1	few	TRBJ2-7	ASSQEHAGVAYEQY
TRBV30	.	TRBJ2-1	AWSAKSVAGAYNEQF
TRBV7-9	.	TRBJ2-3	ASSPTIAGVRTDTQY
TRBV29-1	.	TRBJ1-1	SVTRTGLNTEAF
TRBV10-1	.	TRBJ2-1	ASSVGGRYNEQF
TRBV9	few	TRBJ1-3	ASSAGWTGPSGNTIY
TRBV6-6	.	TRBJ2-7	ASSYLPGARSYEQY
TRBV5-1	.	TRBJ1-6	ASSSADNSPLH
TRBV13	.	TRBJ2-7	ASATGAYEQY
TRBV11-2	.	TRBJ2-5	ASSLGLVETQY